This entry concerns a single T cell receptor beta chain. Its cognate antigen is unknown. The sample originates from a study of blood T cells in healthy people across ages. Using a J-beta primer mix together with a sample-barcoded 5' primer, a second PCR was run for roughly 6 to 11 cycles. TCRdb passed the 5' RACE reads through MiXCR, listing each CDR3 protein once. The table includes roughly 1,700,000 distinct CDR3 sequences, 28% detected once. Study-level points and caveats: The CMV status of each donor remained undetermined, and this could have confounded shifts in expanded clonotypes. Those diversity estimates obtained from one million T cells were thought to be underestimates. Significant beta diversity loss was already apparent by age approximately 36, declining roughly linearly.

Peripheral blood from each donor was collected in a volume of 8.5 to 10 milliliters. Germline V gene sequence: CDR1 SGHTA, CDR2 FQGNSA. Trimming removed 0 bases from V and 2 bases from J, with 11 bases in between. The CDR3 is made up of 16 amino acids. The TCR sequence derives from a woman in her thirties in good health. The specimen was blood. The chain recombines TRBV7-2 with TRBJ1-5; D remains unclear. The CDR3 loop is CASSLAATPGNQPQHF. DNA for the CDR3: TGTGCCAGCAGCTTAGCAGCCACCCCTGGCAATCAGCCCCAGCATTTT. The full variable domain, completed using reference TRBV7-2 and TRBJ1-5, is GAGVSQSPSNKVTEKGKDVELRCDPISGHTALYWYRQSLGQGLEFLIYFQGNSAPDKSGLPSDRFSAERTGGSVSTLTIQRTQQEDSAVYLCASSLAATPGNQPQHFGDGTRLSIL.